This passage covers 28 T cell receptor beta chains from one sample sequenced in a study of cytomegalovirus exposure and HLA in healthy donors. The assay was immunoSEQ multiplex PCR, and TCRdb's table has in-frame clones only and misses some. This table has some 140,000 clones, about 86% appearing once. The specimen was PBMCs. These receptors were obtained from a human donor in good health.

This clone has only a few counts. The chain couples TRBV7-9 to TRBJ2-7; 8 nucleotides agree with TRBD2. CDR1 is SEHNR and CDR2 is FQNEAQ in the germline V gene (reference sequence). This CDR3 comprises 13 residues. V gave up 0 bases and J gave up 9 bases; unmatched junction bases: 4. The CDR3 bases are TGTGCCAGCAGCTTAGCGCCGGCGGGAGGGCAGTACTTC. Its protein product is CASSLAPAGGQYF.

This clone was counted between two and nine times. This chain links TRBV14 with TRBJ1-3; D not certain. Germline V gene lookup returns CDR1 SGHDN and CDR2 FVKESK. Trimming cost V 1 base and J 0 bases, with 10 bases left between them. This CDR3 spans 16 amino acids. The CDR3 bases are TGTGCCAGCAGCCAAGGAGGGAGGGACTCTGGAAACACCATATATTTT. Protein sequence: CASSQGGRDSGNTIYF.

CDR3 coding DNA: TGCGCCAGCAGCAGGACCAGGGGAGTTGGAAACACCATATATTTT. Protein: CASSRTRGVGNTIYF. The rearrangement links TRBV5-1 to TRBJ1-3, with D tentatively TRBD1 (6 bases). V dropped 4 bases and J dropped 3 bases, with 14 bases sitting between them. The CDR3 consists of 15 residues. Germline values: CDR1 SGHRS, CDR2 YFSETQ.

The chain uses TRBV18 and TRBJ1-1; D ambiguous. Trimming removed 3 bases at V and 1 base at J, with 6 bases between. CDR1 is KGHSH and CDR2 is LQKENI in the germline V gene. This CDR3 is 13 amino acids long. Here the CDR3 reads CASSPTRNTEAFF. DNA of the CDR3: TGTGCCAGCTCACCGACTAGGAACACTGAAGCTTTCTTT.

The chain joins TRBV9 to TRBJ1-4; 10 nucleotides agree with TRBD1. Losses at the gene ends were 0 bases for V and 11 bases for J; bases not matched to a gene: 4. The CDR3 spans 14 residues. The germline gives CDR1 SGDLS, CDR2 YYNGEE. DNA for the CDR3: TGTGCCAGCAGCGTAGCTGGGACAGGGGTGAAACTGTTTTTT. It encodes CASSVAGTGVKLFF.

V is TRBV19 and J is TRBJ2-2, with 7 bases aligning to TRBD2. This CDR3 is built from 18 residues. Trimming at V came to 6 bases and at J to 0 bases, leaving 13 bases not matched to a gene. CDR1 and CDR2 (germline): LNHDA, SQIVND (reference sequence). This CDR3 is CASSRGGLTSPNTGELFF. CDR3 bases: TGTGCCAGTAGCCGTGGTGGACTGACTAGCCCGAACACCGGGGAGCTGTTTTTT.

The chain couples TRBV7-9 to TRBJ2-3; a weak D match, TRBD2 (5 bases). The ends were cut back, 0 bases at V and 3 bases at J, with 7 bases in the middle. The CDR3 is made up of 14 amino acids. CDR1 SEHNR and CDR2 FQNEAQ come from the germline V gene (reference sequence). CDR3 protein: CASSLARATDTQYF. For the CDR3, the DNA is TGTGCCAGCAGCTTAGCGCGGGCGACAGATACGCAGTATTTT.

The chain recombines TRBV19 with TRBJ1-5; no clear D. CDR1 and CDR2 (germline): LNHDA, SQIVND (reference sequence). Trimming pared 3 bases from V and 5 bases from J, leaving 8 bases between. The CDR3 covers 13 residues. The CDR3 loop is CASSIGGDQPQHF. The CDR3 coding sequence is TGTGCCAGTAGTATCGGCGGGGATCAGCCCCAGCATTTT.

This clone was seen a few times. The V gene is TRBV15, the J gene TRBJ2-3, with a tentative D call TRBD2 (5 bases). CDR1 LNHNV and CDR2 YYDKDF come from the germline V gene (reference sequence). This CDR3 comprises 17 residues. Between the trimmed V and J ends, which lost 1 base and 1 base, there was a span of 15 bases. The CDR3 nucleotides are TGTGCCACCAGCAGAGCAACCGGGAAGAGGGGCACAGATACGCAGTATTTT. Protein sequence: CATSRATGKRGTDTQYF.

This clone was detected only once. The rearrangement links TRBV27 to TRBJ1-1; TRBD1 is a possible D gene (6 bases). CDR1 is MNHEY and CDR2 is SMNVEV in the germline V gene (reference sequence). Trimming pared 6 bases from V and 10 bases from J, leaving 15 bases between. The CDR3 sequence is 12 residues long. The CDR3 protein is CASSNQRGRAFF. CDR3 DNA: TGTGCCAGCAGCAATCAGAGGGGGAGAGCTTTCTTT.

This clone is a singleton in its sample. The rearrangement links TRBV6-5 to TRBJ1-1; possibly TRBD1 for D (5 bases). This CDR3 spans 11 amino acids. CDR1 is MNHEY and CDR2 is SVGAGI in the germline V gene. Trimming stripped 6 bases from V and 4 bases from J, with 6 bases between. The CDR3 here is CASRGGTEAFF. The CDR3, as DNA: TGTGCCAGCAGGGGGGGCACTGAAGCTTTCTTT.

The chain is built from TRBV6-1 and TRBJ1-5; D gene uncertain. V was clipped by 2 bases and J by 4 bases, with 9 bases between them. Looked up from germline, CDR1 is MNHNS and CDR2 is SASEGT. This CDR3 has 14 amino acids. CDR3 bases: TGTGCCAGCAGTGAATCAGGTTTTAATCAGCCCCAGCATTTT. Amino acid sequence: CASSESGFNQPQHF.

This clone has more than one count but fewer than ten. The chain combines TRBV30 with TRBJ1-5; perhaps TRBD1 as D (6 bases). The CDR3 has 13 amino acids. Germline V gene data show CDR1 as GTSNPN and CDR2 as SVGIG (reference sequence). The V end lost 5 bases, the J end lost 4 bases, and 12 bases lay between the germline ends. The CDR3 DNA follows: TGTGCCTGGGCCGACAGGTTAAATCAGCCCCAGCATTTT. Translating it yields CAWADRLNQPQHF. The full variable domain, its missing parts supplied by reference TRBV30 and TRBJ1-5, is SQTIHQWPATLVQPVGSPLSLECTVEGTSNPNLYWYRQAAGRGLQLLFYSVGIGQISSEVPQNLSASRPQDRQFILSSKKLLLSDSGFYLCAWADRLNQPQHFGDGTRLSIL.

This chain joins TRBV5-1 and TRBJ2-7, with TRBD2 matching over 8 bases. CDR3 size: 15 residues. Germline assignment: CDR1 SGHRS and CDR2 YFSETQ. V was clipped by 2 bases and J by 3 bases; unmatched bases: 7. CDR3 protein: CASSFISGGGYEQYF. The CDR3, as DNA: TGCGCCAGCAGCTTTATAAGCGGGGGAGGCTACGAGCAGTACTTC.

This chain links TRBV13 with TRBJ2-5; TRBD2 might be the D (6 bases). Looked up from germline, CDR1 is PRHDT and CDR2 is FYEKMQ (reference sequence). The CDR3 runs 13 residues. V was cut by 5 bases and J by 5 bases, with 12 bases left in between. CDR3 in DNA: TGTGCCAGCAGCCCTCGACTAGGGGAGACCCAGTACTTC. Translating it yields CASSPRLGETQYF.

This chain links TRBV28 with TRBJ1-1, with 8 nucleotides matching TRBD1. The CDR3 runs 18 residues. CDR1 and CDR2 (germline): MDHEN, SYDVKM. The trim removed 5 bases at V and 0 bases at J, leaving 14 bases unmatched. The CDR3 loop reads CASSHEPGQGAMNTEAFF. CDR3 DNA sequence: TGTGCCAGCAGTCACGAGCCAGGGCAGGGGGCGATGAACACTGAAGCTTTCTTT. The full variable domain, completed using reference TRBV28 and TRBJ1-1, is DVKVTQSSRYLVKRTGEKVFLECVQDMDHENMFWYRQDPGLGLRLIYFSYDVKMKEKGDIPEGYSVSREKKERFSLILESASTNQTSMYLCASSHEPGQGAMNTEAFFGQGTRLTVV.

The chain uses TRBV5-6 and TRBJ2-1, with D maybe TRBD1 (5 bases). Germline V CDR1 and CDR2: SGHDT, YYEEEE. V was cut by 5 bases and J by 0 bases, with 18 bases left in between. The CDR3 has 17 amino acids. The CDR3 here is CASSFPGNPSSYNEQFF. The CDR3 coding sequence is TGTGCCAGCAGTTTTCCAGGGAACCCGAGCTCCTACAATGAGCAGTTCTTC.

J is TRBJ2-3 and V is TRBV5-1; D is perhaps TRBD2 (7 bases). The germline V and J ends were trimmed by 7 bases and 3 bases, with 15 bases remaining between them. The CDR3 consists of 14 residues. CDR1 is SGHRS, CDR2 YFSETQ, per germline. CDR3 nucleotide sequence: TGCGCCAGCCATAGGGGGGGTGGGACAGATACGCAGTATTTT. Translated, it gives CASHRGGGTDTQYF.

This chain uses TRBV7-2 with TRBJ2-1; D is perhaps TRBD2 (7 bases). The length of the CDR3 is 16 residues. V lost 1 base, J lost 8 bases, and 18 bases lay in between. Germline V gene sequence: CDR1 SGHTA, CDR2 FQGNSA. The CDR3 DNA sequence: TGTGCCAGCAGCTTAGTCGGTGGGGGGGCCTCCTATGAGCAGTTCTTC. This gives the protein CASSLVGGGASYEQFF.

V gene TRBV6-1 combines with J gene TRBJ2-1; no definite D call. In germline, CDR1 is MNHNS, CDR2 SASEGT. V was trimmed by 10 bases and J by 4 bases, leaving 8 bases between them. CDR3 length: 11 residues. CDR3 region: CATLLYNEQFF. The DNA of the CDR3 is TGTGCCACACTCTTGTACAATGAGCAGTTCTTC.

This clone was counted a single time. The CDR3 DNA reads as TGTGCCAGCTCACCACCGAGCGCAGGGGGCGCGGGTGGCTACACCTTC. Translating gives CASSPPSAGGAGGYTF. The chain uses TRBV18 and TRBJ1-2; 8 bases line up with TRBD1. CDR1 is KGHSH and CDR2 is LQKENI in the germline V gene. The CDR3 has 16 residues. Trimming removed 0 bases from V and 7 bases from J; junction bases left unmatched: 10.

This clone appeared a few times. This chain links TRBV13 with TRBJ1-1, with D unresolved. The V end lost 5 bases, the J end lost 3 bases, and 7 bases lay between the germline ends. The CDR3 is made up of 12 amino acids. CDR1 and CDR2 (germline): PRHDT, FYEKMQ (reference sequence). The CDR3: CASSHGHTEAFF. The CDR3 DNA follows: TGTGCCAGCAGCCATGGCCACACTGAAGCTTTCTTT.

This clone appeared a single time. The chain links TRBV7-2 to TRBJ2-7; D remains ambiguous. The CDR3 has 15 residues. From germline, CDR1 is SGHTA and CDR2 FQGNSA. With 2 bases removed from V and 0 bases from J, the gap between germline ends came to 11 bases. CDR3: CASSLYPLTSYEQYF. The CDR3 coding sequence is TGTGCCAGCAGCTTATATCCACTTACCTCCTACGAGCAGTACTTC.

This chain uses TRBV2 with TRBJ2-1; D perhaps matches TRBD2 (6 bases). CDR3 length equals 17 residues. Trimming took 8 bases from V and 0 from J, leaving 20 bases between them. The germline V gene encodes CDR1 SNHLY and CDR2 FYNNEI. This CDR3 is CASGRTGLPSSYNEQFF. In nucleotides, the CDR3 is TGTGCCAGCGGTAGAACGGGACTCCCGAGCTCCTACAATGAGCAGTTCTTC.

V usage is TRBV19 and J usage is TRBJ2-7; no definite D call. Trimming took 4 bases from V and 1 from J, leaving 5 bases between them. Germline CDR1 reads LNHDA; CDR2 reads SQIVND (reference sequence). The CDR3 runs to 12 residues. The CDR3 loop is CASSTSSYEQYF. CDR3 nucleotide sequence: TGTGCCAGTAGTACCAGTTCCTACGAGCAGTACTTC.

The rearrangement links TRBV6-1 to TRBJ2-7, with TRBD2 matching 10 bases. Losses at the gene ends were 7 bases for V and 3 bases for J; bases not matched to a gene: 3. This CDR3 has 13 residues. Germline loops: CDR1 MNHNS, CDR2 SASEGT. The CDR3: CASTSGSFYEQYF. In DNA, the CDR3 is TGTGCCAGCACTAGCGGGAGTTTCTACGAGCAGTACTTC.

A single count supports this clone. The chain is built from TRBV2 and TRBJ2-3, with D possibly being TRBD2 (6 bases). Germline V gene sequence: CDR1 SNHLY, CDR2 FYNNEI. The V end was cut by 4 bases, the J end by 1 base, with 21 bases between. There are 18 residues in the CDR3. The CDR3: CASSVFWEVGRGTDTQYF. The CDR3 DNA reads TGTGCCAGCAGTGTTTTCTGGGAGGTAGGGCGGGGCACAGATACGCAGTATTTT.

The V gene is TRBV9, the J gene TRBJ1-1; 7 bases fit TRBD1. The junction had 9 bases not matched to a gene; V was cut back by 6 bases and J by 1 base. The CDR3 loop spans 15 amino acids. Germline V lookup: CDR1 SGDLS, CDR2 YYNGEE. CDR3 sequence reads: CASNNRQGGNTEAFF. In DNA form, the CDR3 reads TGTGCCAGCAACAATAGACAGGGCGGGAACACTGAAGCTTTCTTT.